Described below is a single T cell receptor beta chain sequence and its context. Its antigen has not been determined. The sample holds no much larger clone one base away, and base qualities are not on file. The V end loses 8 bases and the J end loses 0 bases, and a stretch of 14 bases separates them. The germline V gene (reference sequence) sets CDR1 to LNHDA and CDR2 to SQIVND. Reading from cysteine to phenylalanine, the CDR3 counts 15 amino acids. Of all the DNA, just the CDR3 is kept, 45 bases in frame from base 1. The cohort comprised some 730 healthy bone marrow donors. At the time of sampling, all cohort members were nominally healthy, though unrecorded immune exposures were likely present. The donor tested CMV seronegative and was one of the 352 seronegative cohort members. A peripheral blood sample was provided by each donor, and peripheral blood mononuclear cells were used for TCR beta sequencing. Genomic DNA extraction from the blood cell samples was performed with the Qiagen DNeasy Blood Extraction Kit.

Library generation was performed with the immunoSEQ multiplex PCR assay. For the multiplex PCR, a mixture combining 60 forward primers for TCR Vbeta segments and 13 reverse primers for TCR Jbeta segments was used. Amplification of the CDR3 region of rearranged TCR beta genes was performed with a multiplex PCR assay on genomic DNA. The Illumina HiSeq System was used to sequence the amplified TCR beta libraries as 87-base-pair reads. As for the authors' bioinformatics: A later analysis tallied roughly 78 million unique TCR beta chains across the 666 repertoires, and about 12 million of those chains were shared by two or more donors. Raw reads were error-corrected and collapsed into unique sequences by a nearest-neighbor algorithm in which closely related sequences were merged to remove PCR and sequencing errors. To assign V, D and J gene segments, CDR3 sequences were aligned to IMGT reference sequences. For a sequence to be retained, a match of at least six nucleotides to both a V gene segment and a J gene segment was required. A rearrangement counted as productive if the CDR3 had no stop codons and remained in frame with V and J, and every other rearrangement counted as non-productive. Following IMGT convention, CDR3 was defined as the stretch from the second conserved V-encoded cysteine up to the conserved J-encoded phenylalanine. The earlier analysis of 450 to 750 of the donors excluded any sequence lacking an unambiguous match to a single V gene segment. In an earlier analysis of roughly 600 of the donors, a V segment was called functional when productive rearrangements were above 56.7%, and segregating when the standard deviation between donors exceeded 5%. A statistical classification framework was developed to diagnose cytomegalovirus status using the catalog of TCR beta chain sequences. V and J gene assignment, in a later analysis, came from comparing TCR nucleotide sequences with IMGT/GENE-DB human TR gene sequences. In a later analysis, CDR3 sequences and most-parsimonious VDJ recombination scenarios were assigned using the TCRdist pipeline. In a later analysis, every TCR beta chain was defined by the combination of its CDR3 amino acid sequence and its V-gene family, and reads without a unique V-gene family were dropped. To address suspected cross-contamination and a sequencing artifact, a later analysis removed 450 to 700 highly shared, low-generation-probability nucleotide sequences. For each public chain, a later analysis derived a clonal expansion index from normalized ranks of inferred template counts within each repertoire. In a later analysis, generation probabilities were computed with a VDJ recombination model fitted to out-of-frame rearrangements, and the resulting probabilities were checked against IGoR. Hypergeometric tests were used in a later analysis to score TCR-TCR, TCR-HLA and TCR-CMV co-occurrence, with a repertoire-size bias correction applied to the TCR pairs. In a later analysis, false discovery rates were estimated by permuting HLA or CMV assignments 20 times. In a later analysis, co-occurring TCRs were grouped using DBSCAN, and TCRdist sequence similarity was added for clustering within HLA-allele-positive subsets. Co-occurrence clustering excluded repertoires with fewer than 30,000 or more than 120,000 public chains, plus five with anomalous nucleotide sharing. In its TCRdb copy, this immuneACCESS table keeps in-frame sequences only and misses some clones. Where compared with another copy, unresolved V genes explain less than half of these, and the others have no known cause. V, J and clone size are taken as reported in that table, and D and trimming were inferred from the DNA itself. In all, the sample holds around 77,000 clones, and roughly 74% of those were seen once. About 3.5% of the sample is held by the ten biggest clonotypes.

This entry is derived from a study of cytomegalovirus exposure and HLA in healthy donors (TCRdb year 2017). General notes on the study: An earlier analysis of some 600 of the donors reported around 280 Gb of sequence data and 117 million unique TCR beta sequences obtained from about 200 million T cells. Of the roughly 400 genotyped donors, approximately 82% fell in the genetic ancestry cluster associated with self-reported Caucasian donors. Around 330 gigabases of sequencing data and 70 million to 95 million unique TCR sequences made up an early release that covered fewer than 650 HLA-typed donors. A few DR-DQ haplotypes were treated as single units for association and clustering because of strong linkage in the cohort. The study combined high-throughput TCR immunosequencing, statistical association of individual TCRs with disease status, and machine learning to predict cytomegalovirus infection status. Alongside the repertoire data, information on donor age, sex, ethnicity and CMV serostatus was compiled. Rather than drawing on any new phenotypic data, the later analysis identified candidate immune exposures from TCR beta sequences and the way those sequences occurred across donors. Across approximately 420 genotyped donors of the cohort, an average of about 200,000 unique TCR beta nucleotide sequences per donor were sequenced, and approximately 19% of those sequences were non-productive. Along with the roughly 670-subject first cohort, a separate validation cohort of more than 90 different subjects was used. A later analysis re-analyzed previously published TCR beta repertoires from roughly 690 donors and added high-resolution HLA genotyping to study TCR occurrence patterns. Typing coverage varied by locus: roughly 620-640 donors for A, B, C, DRB1 and DQB1; 500 to 550 for DQA1; around 610 for DPA1; approximately 490 for DPB1. The study was designed to test whether signatures of past pathogen exposure could be identified by cataloging public T cell receptors. In a later genetic analysis, genome-wide SNP genotypes for about three fifths of the 666 donors were used, and that subset was treated as a discovery cohort. HLA typing included class I and class II loci at four-digit resolution. All discovery cohort repertoires had been generated using a single sequencing platform. The T cell repertoires of some 700 subjects were profiled by immunosequencing and related to cytomegalovirus serostatus. An earlier analysis of fewer than 700 of the donors applied high-throughput TCR beta sequencing to assess whether each TCR beta V gene segment acted as functional or pseudogenic.

The paper as a whole reports these results and caveats: In both the original and validation cohorts, the classifier was reported to diagnose cytomegalovirus status with high specificity and sensitivity. V-gene and J-gene trimming of TCR beta chains was associated with a missense DCLRE1C variant in a later genetic analysis, and the association was replicated in an independent cohort. According to a later analysis, most CMV-associated TCR beta chains appeared to be HLA-restricted, and the HLA associations seemed to be driven largely by CMV exposure. The authors suggested that the approach could potentially be generalized to other disease states and immunological phenotypes. In an earlier analysis of fewer than 750 of the donors, most TCR beta V segments were observed in productive rearrangements about 87% or about 30% of the time, broadly matching IMGT annotations. A later genetic analysis reported fewer N-insertions in productive TCRs among donors in an Asian-associated ancestry cluster than the roughly 700-donor mean. A cluster of highly shared sequence variants was judged likely to be a technical artifact of the sequencing pipeline. A total of 150 to 200 TCR beta chains were listed by the study as associated with cytomegalovirus. Because HLA typing was unavailable for some donors at each locus, only the typed subset was used in association tests. Only TCR beta chains were sequenced in this cohort, and the absence of alpha or paired-chain data limited detectable features. A further reported finding was that TCR beta sequences accurately predicted the HLA-A and HLA-B alleles for most subjects in the first cohort. Roughly 17 rarely observed V segments, including chromosome 9 orphons, were excluded from the earlier analysis of 550 to 700 of the donors because counts were too low. Three of the identified cytomegalovirus-associated TCR beta chains were confirmed in vitro to be specific for cytomegalovirus antigens. CMV serostatus was the only immune exposure information available for the cohort. When HLA alleles, especially DR and DQ, strongly co-occurred, attributing TCR associations to individual alleles was difficult. Specific HLA alleles were associated with roughly 16,000 TCR beta sequences at a false discovery rate of 0.05 in a later analysis. The 87-base-pair reads could not distinguish some IMGT-functional V segments, including TRBV6-2 and TRBV6-3, so those segments were excluded. Correlated functional status among segregating V segments might be attributable to linkage disequilibrium, but an unknown experimental factor could not be ruled out. In a later analysis, several top co-occurrence clusters were reported to appear linked to parvovirus B19, influenza, CMV and Epstein-Barr virus. In a later analysis, HLA-associated TCR beta chains were found to be more clonally expanded and to have lower generation probabilities than equally common non-associated chains. Across donors, most TCR sequences were observed very rarely, whereas some public TCRs were present in many individuals. Presence/absence analyses assumed roughly uniform sequencing depth across donors, an assumption that may not hold. In a later analysis, the rate of TCR association differed among HLA loci, with DRB1 alleles having the most associated TCRs and HLA-C alleles having the fewest.

This sequence originates from a middle-aged man in good health and CMV-seronegative. Sequencing was performed on PBMCs. This chain joins TRBV19 to TRBJ2-1; 5 matching bases give a weak D call of TRBD2. At the DNA level, the sequence is TGTGCCAGTGTCGAACCGGGATCCTCCTACAATGAGCAGTTCTTC. This encodes CASVEPGSSYNEQFF.